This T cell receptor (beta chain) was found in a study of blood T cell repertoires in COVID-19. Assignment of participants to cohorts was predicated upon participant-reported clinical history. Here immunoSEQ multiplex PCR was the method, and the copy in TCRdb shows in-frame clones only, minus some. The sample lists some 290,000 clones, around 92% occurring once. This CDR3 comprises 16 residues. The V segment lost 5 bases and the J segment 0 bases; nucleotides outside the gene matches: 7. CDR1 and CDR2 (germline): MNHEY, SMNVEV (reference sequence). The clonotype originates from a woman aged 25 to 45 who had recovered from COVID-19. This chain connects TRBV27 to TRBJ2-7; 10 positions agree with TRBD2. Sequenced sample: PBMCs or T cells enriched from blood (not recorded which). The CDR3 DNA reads TGTGCCAGCAGTCCCGGTCTAGCGGGAGACTCCTACGAGCAGTACTTC. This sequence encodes CASSPGLAGDSYEQYF.